This T cell receptor beta chain emerged from a study of cytomegalovirus exposure and HLA in healthy donors. Study conclusions and caveats: Apparent HLA restriction characterized most CMV-associated TCR beta chains in a later analysis. Sequencing depth roughly uniform across donors was assumed in presence/absence analyses. A later analysis reportedly found fewer N-insertions in an Asian-associated ancestry cluster than the approximately 730-donor mean.

Germline V lookup: CDR1 SEHNR, CDR2 FQNEAQ (reference sequence). CDR3 length: 13 amino acids. Amplification used 60 Vbeta primers and 13 Jbeta primers. Generated by immunoSEQ multiplex PCR, the TCRdb table keeps only in-frame clones and is missing some. This sample yields 200,000 to 250,000 clones, of which about four fifths are seen a single time; about 3% belongs to the top ten. In regard to this clone: No antigen is known for it. The junction differs from germline at one of its ends, possibly a read error.

This sequence joins TRBV7-9 and TRBJ1-1; unclear D gene. Sequencing was performed on PBMCs. The sequence derives from a man aged 25 to 40 in good health and CMV-seronegative. This CDR3 reads CSSSLVALELAFF. The CDR3 DNA follows: TGTTCCAGCAGCTTAGTAGCCTTAGAACTAGCTTTCTTT.